Sequencing of this TCR beta chain was carried out in a study of shared clonotypes between healthy human individuals. Study conclusions and caveats: Clonotypes that were shared across a few donors made up roughly 5% of naive CD4 clonotypes. Only blood was sampled, and tissue TCR repertoires likely differ from blood ones.

Naive CD8 cells lacked CD45RO and underwent positive selection for CCR7, leaving out terminally differentiated effector memory CD45RA+ cells. Nashville, Tennessee was home to all donors, each a Caucasian adult. As originally analysed: Sequence data from immunoSEQ were junction-only and lacked quality scores; consequently, filtering differed. The protocol was immunoSEQ multiplex PCR, while the TCRdb copy is restricted to in-frame clones and leaves out a portion. The DNA was the basis for D and trimming; V, J and clone size are from that table. The data contain about 2 million clones, roughly 94% of them singletons. As for this clone: Its specificity is unknown.

The sequence was obtained from a man in his late teens or twenties in good health. The sequencing sample was made of naive CD8+ T cells sorted from blood.

The CDR3 sequence is CASSSPLAGRGGELFF. CDR3 sequence (DNA): TGTGCCAGCAGCTCCCCCCTAGCGGGGCGTGGCGGGGAGCTGTTTTTT. This chain connects TRBV7-9 to TRBJ2-2; 9 bases agree with TRBD2. The germline gives CDR1 SEHNR, CDR2 FQNEAQ (reference sequence). The CDR3 extends over 16 amino acids. The V segment lost 4 bases and the J segment 7 bases; nucleotides outside the gene matches: 10.